Listed below are T cell receptor beta chains from one sample, sequenced in a study of blood T cell repertoires in COVID-19. Using immunoSEQ multiplex PCR, the repertoire was profiled, and TCRdb retains in-frame clones only, with some absent. The sample lists 200,000 to 250,000 clones; 84% were seen once. Sequencing was carried out using peripheral blood. Every receptor here comes from a woman aged 80 or over with COVID-19, enrolled during active disease. The CDR3 runs from the conserved cysteine through the conserved F or W. The D gene is left open where the match is weak. Only some rows state a clone size, as once, few, many or a class for expanded clones.

j_call clone_size v_call d_call cdr3_length cdr3_aa cdr3_nt
TRBJ1-4 . TRBV5-1 . 14 CASSEGRSGEKLFF TGCGCCAGCAGCGAAGGGAGGAGTGGTGAAAAACTGTTTTTT
TRBJ2-7 . TRBV7-9 . 15 CASSRLSSTAYEQYF TGTGCCAGCAGCCGACTGTCATCAACGGCCTACGAGCAGTACTTC
TRBJ2-1 . TRBV7-3 . 15 CASSSGLARNNEQFF TGTGCCAGCAGCTCCGGGCTAGCGAGGAACAATGAGCAGTTCTTC
TRBJ1-6 . TRBV11-2 TRBD1 15 CASSLTGGTSVLLHF TGTGCCAGCAGCCTGACAGGGGGGACGTCGGTACTCCTCCACTTT
TRBJ1-3 . TRBV28 TRBD1 13 CASHPGGRNTIYF TGTGCCAGCCACCCAGGGGGCAGAAACACCATATATTTT
TRBJ2-7 . TRBV27 TRBD2 16 CASSLSPGTTPYEQYF TGTGCCAGCAGTTTATCTCCCGGGACTACACCCTACGAGCAGTACTTC
TRBJ1-1 . TRBV7-9 . 13 CASSPGVGTEAFF TGTGCCAGCAGCCCAGGGGTCGGAACTGAAGCTTTCTTT
TRBJ2-1 . TRBV11-2 . 15 CASSLQQSSYNEQFF TGTGCCAGCAGCTTACAACAGAGCTCCTACAATGAGCAGTTCTTC
TRBJ1-2 . TRBV2 . 13 CASILLSGDGYTF TGTGCCAGCATTTTGCTCTCGGGTGACGGCTACACCTTC
TRBJ1-1 once TRBV12-3/TRBV12-4 . 13 CASSDRLNTEAFF TGTGCCAGCAGCGACAGGCTGAACACTGAAGCTTTCTTT
TRBJ1-3 few TRBV7-2 . 15 CASSLTLGGGNTIYF TGTGCCAGCAGCTTAACCCTGGGGGGGGGAAACACCATATATTTT
TRBJ2-5 . TRBV18 . 14 CASSPRTAEETQYF TGTGCCAGCTCACCCCGGACAGCCGAAGAGACCCAGTACTTC
TRBJ1-5 . TRBV11-2 TRBD1 16 CASSPTLGQGSQPQHF TGTGCCAGCAGCCCCACGTTGGGACAGGGGAGTCAGCCCCAGCATTTT
TRBJ1-3 few TRBV7-2 . 17 CASSLTPTGLTGNTIYF TGTGCCAGCAGCTTAACCCCCACGGGGTTGACTGGAAACACCATATATTTT
TRBJ2-6 . TRBV15 TRBD1 16 CATGGQGALGANVLTF TGTGCCACCGGAGGACAGGGGGCGCTCGGGGCCAACGTCCTGACTTTC
TRBJ1-2 . TRBV3-1/TRBV3-2 TRBD1 15 CASSQVSTGVYGYTF TGTGCCAGCAGCCAAGTCTCAACAGGGGTCTATGGCTACACCTTC
TRBJ1-2 . TRBV25-1 . 15 CASSEYQGGNYGYTF TGTGCCAGCAGTGAATACCAGGGAGGGAACTATGGCTACACCTTC
TRBJ2-1 . TRBV10-1 TRBD1 19 CASSDHSSGTGSSYNEQFF TGCGCCAGCAGTGACCATTCCTCCGGGACAGGGAGTTCCTACAATGAGCAGTTCTTC
TRBJ1-6 . TRBV5-1 TRBD1 14 CASSTGTGLIPLHF TGCGCCAGCAGCACCGGGACAGGGTTAATCCCCCTCCACTTT
TRBJ1-5 . TRBV29-1 . 14 CSAAVSFSNQPQHF TGCAGCGCGGCGGTCTCCTTTAGCAATCAGCCCCAGCATTTT
TRBJ1-4 . TRBV28 TRBD1 13 CASSQGQGMKLFF TGTGCCAGCAGCCAGGGACAGGGTATGAAACTGTTTTTT
TRBJ1-5 . TRBV12-3/TRBV12-4 . 13 CASSISGNQPQHF TGTGCCAGCAGTATTAGCGGCAATCAGCCCCAGCATTTT
TRBJ2-4 once TRBV5-4 . 15 CASSPNAGMGGIQYF TGTGCCAGCAGTCCCAACGCCGGGATGGGGGGCATTCAGTACTTC
TRBJ2-7 . TRBV3-1/TRBV3-2 TRBD2 14 CASSLTSGSYEQYF TGTGCCAGCAGCTTGACTAGCGGCTCCTACGAGCAGTACTTC
TRBJ1-2 . TRBV3-1/TRBV3-2 . 15 CASSQQGSPNYGYTF TGTGCCAGCAGCCAACAGGGAAGTCCTAACTATGGCTACACCTTC
TRBJ1-6 once TRBV6-5 . 14 CASSYSQGPSPLHF TGTGCCAGCAGTTACTCGCAGGGGCCTTCACCCCTCCACTTT
TRBJ1-2 . TRBV4-1 . 15 CASSQDPRSDYGYTF TGCGCCAGCAGCCAAGACCCCAGGTCCGACTATGGCTACACCTTC
TRBJ1-2 . TRBV19 . 13 CASSMGRSYGYTF TGTGCCAGTAGTATGGGGCGGAGCTATGGCTACACCTTC
TRBJ1-3 . TRBV2 TRBD1 15 CASSLQGHSGNTIYF TGTGCCAGCAGCCTACAGGGGCACTCTGGAAACACCATATATTTT
TRBJ1-2 . TRBV27 TRBD1 16 CASSFGQGVAAYGYTF TGTGCCAGCAGTTTTGGACAGGGGGTGGCGGCGTATGGCTACACCTTC
TRBJ1-5 . TRBV6-6 . 15 CASSPISDPGQPQHF TGTGCCAGCAGTCCTATTTCGGATCCAGGTCAGCCCCAGCATTTT
TRBJ2-1 . TRBV7-8 . 15 CASSLASGAYNEQFF TGTGCCAGCAGCTTAGCTTCAGGGGCCTACAATGAGCAGTTCTTC
TRBJ1-2 . TRBV7-9 . 14 CASSPAGTEGGYTF TGTGCCAGCAGCCCAGCGGGGACGGAGGGCGGCTACACCTTC
TRBJ1-1 . TRBV29-1 TRBD1 13 CSVWTGVRTEAFF TGCAGCGTATGGACAGGGGTCCGAACTGAAGCTTTCTTT
TRBJ2-2 . TRBV4-1 TRBD2 17 CARSHFRGGGGTGELFF TGCGCCCGCAGCCATTTTCGCGGGGGGGGTGGCACCGGGGAGCTGTTTTTT
TRBJ1-5 . TRBV28 . 12 CASTGPGQPQHF TGTGCCAGCACTGGCCCCGGGCAGCCCCAGCATTTT
TRBJ2-7 . TRBV7-2 . 13 CASSLAGSYEQYF TGTGCCAGCAGCTTAGCCGGGTCCTACGAGCAGTACTTC
TRBJ2-1 once TRBV11-2 . 17 CASSQSRETPPYNEQFF TGTGCCAGCAGCCAAAGCCGGGAGACCCCCCCCTACAATGAGCAGTTCTTC
TRBJ1-2 . TRBV9 TRBD1 13 CASSDETGSGYTF TGTGCCAGCAGCGACGAGACAGGGAGTGGCTACACCTTC
TRBJ1-4 . TRBV24-1 TRBD1 15 CATSDTGTGGEKLFF TGTGCCACCAGTGACACCGGGACAGGGGGTGAAAAACTGTTTTTT
TRBJ2-3 . TRBV5-1 . 17 CASSLWGLVLGTDTQYF TGCGCCAGCAGCTTGTGGGGACTCGTCCTTGGCACAGATACGCAGTATTTT
TRBJ2-7 . TRBV28 TRBD2 16 CASSLGLAGATYEQYF TGTGCCAGCAGTTTGGGACTAGCGGGAGCAACCTACGAGCAGTACTTC
TRBJ1-5 . TRBV7-2 . 17 CASSLVFTGRLAQPQHF TGTGCCAGCAGCTTAGTCTTTACAGGAAGGTTGGCTCAGCCCCAGCATTTT
TRBJ1-4 . TRBV7-9 TRBD1 17 CASSPPGTGEGREKLFF TGTGCCAGCAGCCCACCCGGGACAGGGGAAGGAAGAGAAAAACTGTTTTTT
TRBJ2-3 . TRBV10-3 TRBD2 16 CAISVGLAGGTDTQYF TGTGCCATCAGTGTGGGGCTAGCGGGAGGTACAGATACGCAGTATTTT
TRBJ1-5 . TRBV7-2 TRBD1 15 CASSLRRGLGQPQHF TGTGCCAGCAGCCTCAGGAGGGGGCTTGGTCAGCCCCAGCATTTT
TRBJ1-2 . TRBV4-2 TRBD1 15 CASSQVGTGNYGYTF TGTGCCAGCAGCCAAGTCGGGACAGGGAACTATGGCTACACCTTC
TRBJ1-2 . TRBV12-3/TRBV12-4 TRBD1 13 CASSYTGEYGYTF TGTGCCAGCAGTTATACAGGGGAGTATGGCTACACCTTC
TRBJ2-7 once TRBV10-3 TRBD2 13 CAISLAGLYEQYF TGTGCCATCAGTCTAGCGGGATTGTACGAGCAGTACTTC
TRBJ2-3 . TRBV19 TRBD2 14 CASNLAATSDTQYF TGTGCCAGTAATCTAGCGGCCACATCAGATACGCAGTATTTT